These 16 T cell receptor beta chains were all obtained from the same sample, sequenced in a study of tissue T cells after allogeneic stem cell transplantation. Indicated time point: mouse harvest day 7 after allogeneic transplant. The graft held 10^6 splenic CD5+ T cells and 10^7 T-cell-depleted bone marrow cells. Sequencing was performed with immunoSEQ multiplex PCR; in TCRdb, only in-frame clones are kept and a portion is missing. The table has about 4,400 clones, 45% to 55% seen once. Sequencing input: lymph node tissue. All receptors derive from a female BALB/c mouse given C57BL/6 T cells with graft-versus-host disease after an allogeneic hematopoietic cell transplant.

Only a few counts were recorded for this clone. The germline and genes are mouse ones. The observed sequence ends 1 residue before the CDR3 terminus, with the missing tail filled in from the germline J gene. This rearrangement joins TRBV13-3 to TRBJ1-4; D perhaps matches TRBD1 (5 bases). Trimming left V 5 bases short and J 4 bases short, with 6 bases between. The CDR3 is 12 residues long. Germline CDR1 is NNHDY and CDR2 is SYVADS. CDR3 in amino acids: CASRDNNERLFF. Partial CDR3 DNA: TGTGCCAGCAGGGACAACAACGAAAGATTATTT. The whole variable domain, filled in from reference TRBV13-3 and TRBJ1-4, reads EAAVTQSPRSKVAVTGGKVTLSCHQTNNHDYMYWYRQDTGHGLRLIHYSYVADSTEKGDIPDGYKASRPSQENFSLILELASLSQTAVYFCASRDNNERLFFGHGTKLSVL.

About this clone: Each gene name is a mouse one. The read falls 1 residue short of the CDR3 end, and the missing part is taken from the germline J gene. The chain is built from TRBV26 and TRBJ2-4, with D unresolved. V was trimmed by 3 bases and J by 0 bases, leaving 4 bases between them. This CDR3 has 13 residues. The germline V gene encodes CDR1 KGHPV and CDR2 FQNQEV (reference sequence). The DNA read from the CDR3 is TGTGCCAGCAGTCTCCGTAGTCAAAACACCTTGTAC. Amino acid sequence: CASSLRSQNTLY. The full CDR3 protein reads CASSLRSQNTLYF. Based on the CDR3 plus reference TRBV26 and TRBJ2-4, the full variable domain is NSKVIQTPRYLVKGQGQKAKMRCIPEKGHPVVFWYQQNKNNEFKFLINFQNQEVLQQIDMTEKRFSAECPSNSPCSLEIQSSEAGDSALYLCASSLRSQNTLYFGAGTRLSVL.

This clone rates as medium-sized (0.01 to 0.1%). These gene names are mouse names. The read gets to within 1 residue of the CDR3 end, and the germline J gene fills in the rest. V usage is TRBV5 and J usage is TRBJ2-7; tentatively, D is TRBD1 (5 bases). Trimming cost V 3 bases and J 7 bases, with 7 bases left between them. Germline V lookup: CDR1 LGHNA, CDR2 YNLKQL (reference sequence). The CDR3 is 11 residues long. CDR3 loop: CASSHWTEQYF. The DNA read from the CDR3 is TGTGCCAGCAGCCACTGGACAGAACAGTAC.

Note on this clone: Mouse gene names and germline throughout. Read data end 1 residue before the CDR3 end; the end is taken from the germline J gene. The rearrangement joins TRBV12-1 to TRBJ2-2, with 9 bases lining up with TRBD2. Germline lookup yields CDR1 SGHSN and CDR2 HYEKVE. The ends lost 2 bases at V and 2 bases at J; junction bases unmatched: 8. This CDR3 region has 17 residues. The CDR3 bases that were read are TGTGCCAGCTCTCCTTTTTTTGGGGGGGCGAACACCGGGCAGCTCTAC. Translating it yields CASSPFFGGANTGQLY. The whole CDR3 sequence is CASSPFFGGANTGQLYF.

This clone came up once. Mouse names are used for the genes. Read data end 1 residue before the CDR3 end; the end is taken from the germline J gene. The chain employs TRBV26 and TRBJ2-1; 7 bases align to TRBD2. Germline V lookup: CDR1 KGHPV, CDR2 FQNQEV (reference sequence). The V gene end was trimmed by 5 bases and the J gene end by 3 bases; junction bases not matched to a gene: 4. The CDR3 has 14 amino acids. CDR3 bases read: TGTGCCAGCAGTTACTGGGGTACCTATGCTGAGCAGTTC. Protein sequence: CASSYWGTYAEQF. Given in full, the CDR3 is CASSYWGTYAEQFF.

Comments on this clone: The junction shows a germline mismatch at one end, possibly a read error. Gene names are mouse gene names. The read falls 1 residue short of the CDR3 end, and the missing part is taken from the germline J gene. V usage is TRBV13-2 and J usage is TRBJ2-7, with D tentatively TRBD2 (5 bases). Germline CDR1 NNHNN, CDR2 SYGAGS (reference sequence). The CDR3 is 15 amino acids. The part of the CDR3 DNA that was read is TGTGCCAGCGCTGATCTGACTGAGCCCTCCTATGAACAGTAC. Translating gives CASADLTEPSYEQY. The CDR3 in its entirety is CASADLTEPSYEQYF.

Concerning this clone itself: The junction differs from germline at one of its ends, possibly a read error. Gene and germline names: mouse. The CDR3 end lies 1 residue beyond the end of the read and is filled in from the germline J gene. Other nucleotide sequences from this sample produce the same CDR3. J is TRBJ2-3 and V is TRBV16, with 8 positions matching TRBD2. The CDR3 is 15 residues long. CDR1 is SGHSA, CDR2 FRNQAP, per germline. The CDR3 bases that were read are TGTGCGAGCAGCTGGACTGGGACTAGTGCAGAAACGCTGTAT. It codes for CASSWTGTSAETLY. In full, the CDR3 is CASSWTGTSAETLYF.

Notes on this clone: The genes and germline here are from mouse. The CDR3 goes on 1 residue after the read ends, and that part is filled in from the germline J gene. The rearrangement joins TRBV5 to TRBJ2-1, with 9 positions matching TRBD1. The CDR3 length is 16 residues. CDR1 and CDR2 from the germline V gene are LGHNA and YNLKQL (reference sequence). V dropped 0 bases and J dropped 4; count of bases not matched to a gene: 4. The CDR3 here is CASSQDQTGGYAEQFF. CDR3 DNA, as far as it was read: TGTGCCAGCAGCCAAGATCAGACAGGGGGGTATGCTGAGCAGTTC.

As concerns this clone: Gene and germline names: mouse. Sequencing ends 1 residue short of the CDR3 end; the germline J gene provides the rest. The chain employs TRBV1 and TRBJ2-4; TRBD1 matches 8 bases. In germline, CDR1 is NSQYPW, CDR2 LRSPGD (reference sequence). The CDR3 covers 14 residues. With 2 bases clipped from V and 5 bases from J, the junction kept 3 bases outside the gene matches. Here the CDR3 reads CTCSATGGGNTLYF. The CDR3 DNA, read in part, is TGCACCTGCAGTGCAACAGGGGGAGGAAACACCTTGTAC.

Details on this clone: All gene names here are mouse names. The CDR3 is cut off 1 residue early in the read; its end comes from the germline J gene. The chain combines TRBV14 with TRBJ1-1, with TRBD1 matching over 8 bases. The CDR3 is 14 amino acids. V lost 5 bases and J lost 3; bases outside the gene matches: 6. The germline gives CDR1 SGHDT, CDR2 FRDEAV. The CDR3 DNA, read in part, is TGTGCCAGCAGGCGGACAGGGAGGGACACAGAAGTCTTC. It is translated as CASRRTGRDTEVF. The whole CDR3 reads CASRRTGRDTEVFF. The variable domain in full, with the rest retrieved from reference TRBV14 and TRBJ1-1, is EAGVTQSPRYAVLQEGQAVSFWCDPISGHDTLYWYQQPRDQGPQLLVYFRDEAVIDNSQLPSDRFSAVRPKGTNSTLKIQSAKQGDTATYLCASRRTGRDTEVFFGKGTRLTVV.

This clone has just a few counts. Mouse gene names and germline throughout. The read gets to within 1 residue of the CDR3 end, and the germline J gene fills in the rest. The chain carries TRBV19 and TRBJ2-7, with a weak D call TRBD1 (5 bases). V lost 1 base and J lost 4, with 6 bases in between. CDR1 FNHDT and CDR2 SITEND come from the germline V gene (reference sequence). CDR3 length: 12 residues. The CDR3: CASSIKGYEQYF. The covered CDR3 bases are TGTGCCAGCAGTATAAAGGGGTATGAACAGTAC.

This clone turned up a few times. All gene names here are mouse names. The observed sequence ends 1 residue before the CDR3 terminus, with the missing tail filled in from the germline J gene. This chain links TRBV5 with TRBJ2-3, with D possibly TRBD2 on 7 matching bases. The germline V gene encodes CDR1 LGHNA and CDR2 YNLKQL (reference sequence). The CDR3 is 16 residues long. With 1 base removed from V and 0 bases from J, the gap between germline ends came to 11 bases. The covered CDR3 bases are TGTGCCAGCAGCCAAGTCTGGGGGCTTAGTGCAGAAACGCTGTAT. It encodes CASSQVWGLSAETLY. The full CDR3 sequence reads CASSQVWGLSAETLYF.

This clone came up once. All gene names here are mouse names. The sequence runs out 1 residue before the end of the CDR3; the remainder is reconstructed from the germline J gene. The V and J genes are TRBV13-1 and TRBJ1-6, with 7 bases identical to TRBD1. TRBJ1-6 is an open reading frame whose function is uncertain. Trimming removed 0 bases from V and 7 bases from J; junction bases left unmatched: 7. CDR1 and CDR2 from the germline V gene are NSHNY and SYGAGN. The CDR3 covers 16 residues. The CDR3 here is CASSDAAGGGNSPLYF. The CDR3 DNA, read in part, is TGTGCCAGCAGTGATGCGGCAGGGGGAGGGAATTCGCCCCTCTAC.

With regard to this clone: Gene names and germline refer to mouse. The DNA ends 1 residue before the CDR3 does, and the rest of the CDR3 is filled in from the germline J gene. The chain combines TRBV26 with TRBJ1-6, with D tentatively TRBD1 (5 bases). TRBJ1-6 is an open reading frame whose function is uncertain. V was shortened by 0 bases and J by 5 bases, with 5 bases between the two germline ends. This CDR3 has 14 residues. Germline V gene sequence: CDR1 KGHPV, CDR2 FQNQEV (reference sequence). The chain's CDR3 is CASSLSGDNSPLYF. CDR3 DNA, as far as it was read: TGTGCCAGCAGTCTGTCGGGGGATAATTCGCCCCTCTAC.

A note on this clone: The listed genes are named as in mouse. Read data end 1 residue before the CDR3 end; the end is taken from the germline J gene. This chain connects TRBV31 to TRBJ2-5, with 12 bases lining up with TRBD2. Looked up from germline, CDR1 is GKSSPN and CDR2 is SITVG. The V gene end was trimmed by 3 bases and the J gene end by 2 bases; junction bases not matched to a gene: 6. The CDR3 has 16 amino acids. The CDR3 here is CAWSLGTGGRQDTQYF. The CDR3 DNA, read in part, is TGTGCCTGGAGCCTTGGGACTGGGGGGCGCCAAGACACCCAGTAC.

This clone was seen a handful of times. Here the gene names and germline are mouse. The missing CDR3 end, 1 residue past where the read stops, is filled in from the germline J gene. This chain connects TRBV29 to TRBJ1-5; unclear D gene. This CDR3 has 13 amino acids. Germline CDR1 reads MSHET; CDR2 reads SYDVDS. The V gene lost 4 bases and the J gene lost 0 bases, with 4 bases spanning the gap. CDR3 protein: CASSSHNNQAPLF. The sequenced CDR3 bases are TGTGCTAGCAGTTCCCATAACAACCAGGCTCCGCTT. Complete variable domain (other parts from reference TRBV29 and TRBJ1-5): DMKVTQMPRYLIKRMGENVLLECGQDMSHETMYWYRQDPGLGLQLIYISYDVDSNSEGDIPKGYRVSRKKREHFSLILDSAKTNQTSVYFCASSSHNNQAPLFGEGTRLSVL.